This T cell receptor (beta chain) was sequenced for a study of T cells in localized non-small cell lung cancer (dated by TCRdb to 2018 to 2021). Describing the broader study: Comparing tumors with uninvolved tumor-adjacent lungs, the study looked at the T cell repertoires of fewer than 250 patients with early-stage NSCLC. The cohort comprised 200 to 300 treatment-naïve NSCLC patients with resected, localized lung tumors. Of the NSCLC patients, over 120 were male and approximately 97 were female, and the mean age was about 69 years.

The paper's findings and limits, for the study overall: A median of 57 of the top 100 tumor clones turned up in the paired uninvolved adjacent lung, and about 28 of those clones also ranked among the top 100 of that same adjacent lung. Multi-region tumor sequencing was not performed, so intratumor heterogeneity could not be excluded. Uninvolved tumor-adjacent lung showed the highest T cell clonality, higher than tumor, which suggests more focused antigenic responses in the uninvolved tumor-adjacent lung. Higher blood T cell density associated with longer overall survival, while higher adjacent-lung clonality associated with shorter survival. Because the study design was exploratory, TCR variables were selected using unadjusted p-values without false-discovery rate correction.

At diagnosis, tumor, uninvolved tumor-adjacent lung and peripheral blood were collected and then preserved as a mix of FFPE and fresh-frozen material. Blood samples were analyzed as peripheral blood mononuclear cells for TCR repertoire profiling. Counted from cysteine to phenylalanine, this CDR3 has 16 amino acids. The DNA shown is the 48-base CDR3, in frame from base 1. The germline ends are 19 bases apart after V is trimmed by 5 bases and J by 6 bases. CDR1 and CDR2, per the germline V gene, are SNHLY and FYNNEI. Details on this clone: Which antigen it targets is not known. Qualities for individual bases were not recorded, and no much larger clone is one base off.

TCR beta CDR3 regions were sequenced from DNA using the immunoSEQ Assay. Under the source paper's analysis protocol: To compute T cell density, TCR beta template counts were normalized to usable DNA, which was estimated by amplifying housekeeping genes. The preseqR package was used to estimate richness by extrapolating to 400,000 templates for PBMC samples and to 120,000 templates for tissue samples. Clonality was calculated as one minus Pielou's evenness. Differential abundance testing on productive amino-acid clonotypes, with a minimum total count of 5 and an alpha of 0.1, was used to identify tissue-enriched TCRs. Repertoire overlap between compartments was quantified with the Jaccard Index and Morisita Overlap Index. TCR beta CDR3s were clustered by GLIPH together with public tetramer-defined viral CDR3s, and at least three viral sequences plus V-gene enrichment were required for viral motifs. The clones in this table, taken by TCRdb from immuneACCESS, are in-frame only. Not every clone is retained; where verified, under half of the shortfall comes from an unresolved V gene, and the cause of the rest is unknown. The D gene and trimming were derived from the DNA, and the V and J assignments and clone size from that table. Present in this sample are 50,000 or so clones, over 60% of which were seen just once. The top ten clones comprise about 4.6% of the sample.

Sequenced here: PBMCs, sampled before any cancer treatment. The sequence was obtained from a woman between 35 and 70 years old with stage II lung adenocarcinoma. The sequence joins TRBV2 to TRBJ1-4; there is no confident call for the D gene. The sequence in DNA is TGTGCCAGCAGTTCATTTCAGGCCCCTGTGGATGAAAAACTGTTTTTT. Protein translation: CASSSFQAPVDEKLFF.